This T cell receptor beta chain comes out of a study of shared clonotypes between healthy human individuals. Measured with immunoSEQ multiplex PCR; TCRdb has only the in-frame clones, and not every one. Seen here are 470,000 or so clones, around 73% observed once, and the top ten hold 12%. CDR1 LNHDA and CDR2 SQIVND come from the germline V gene (reference sequence). This CDR3 comprises 14 residues. The ends lost 10 bases at V and 2 bases at J; junction bases unmatched: 8. The source of this sequence is a woman aged 35 to 49 in good health. Some clones in this sample may be carry-over from other donors' samples. The sequenced sample consisted of PBMCs. The chain recombines TRBV19 with TRBJ2-7; TRBD2 agrees at 10 bases. CDR3 nucleotides: TGTGCCACCTCGACTAGCGGGCCCGCCTACGAGCAGTACTTC. It encodes CATSTSGPAYEQYF.